The 8 T cell receptor beta chains presented below share a single source sample, sequenced in a study of blood T cells in healthy people across ages. It was with a sample-barcoded 5' primer and a J-beta primer mix that a second PCR of roughly 6 to 12 cycles was run. TCRdb ran MiXCR on the 5' RACE reads and lists one entry per CDR3 protein. The sample contains 700,000 to 850,000 distinct CDR3 sequences, 35% to 40% of which appear only once. The sequenced material came from blood. Every receptor here comes from a man aged 18 to 29 in good health.

This clonotype has only a few counts. The chain recombines TRBV3-1 with TRBJ2-1; D gene uncertain. In germline, CDR1 is LGHDT, CDR2 YNNKEL (reference sequence). The CDR3 consists of 11 residues. V lost 1 base and J 15 bases, leaving 10 bases between the germline ends. CDR3 in DNA: TGTGCCAGCAGCCAAGGGTACCTTGGGTTCTTC. Its protein is CASSQGYLGFF.

The V and J genes are TRBV19 and TRBJ2-7; possibly TRBD2 for D (6 bases). CDR3 size: 15 residues. CDR1 is LNHDA, CDR2 SQIVND, per germline (reference sequence). Trimming pared 1 base from V and 0 bases from J, leaving 10 bases between. CDR3 nucleotide sequence: TGTGCCAGTAGTATAGGCGGGACTGACTCCTACGAGCAGTACTTC. Its translation is CASSIGGTDSYEQYF.

The chain employs TRBV2 and TRBJ1-1; D remains ambiguous. The V gene lost 7 bases and the J gene lost 5 bases, with 11 bases spanning the gap. The CDR3 spans 12 residues. The germline gives CDR1 SNHLY, CDR2 FYNNEI. CDR3 in amino acids: CASTWVRTEAFF. The CDR3 nucleotides read TGTGCCAGCACATGGGTGAGAACTGAAGCTTTCTTT.

There are a few counts of this clonotype. V is TRBV18 and J is TRBJ1-2, with TRBD1 identical over 7 bases. The length of the CDR3 is 14 residues. The J segment lost 6 bases and the V segment lost 3 bases, leaving 7 bases of the junction unmatched. The V gene's germline CDR1 is KGHSH and CDR2 LQKENI. DNA of the CDR3: TGTGCCAGCTCACCCGACAGGGAGGTTAATGGCTACACCTTC. This sequence encodes CASSPDREVNGYTF.

V and J are TRBV12-3 or TRBV12-4 and TRBJ2-1; TRBD2 aligns across 11 bases. The CDR3 sequence is 16 residues long. The V segment lost 5 bases and the J segment 8 bases; nucleotides outside the gene matches: 11. The CDR3 DNA reads TGTGCCAGCAGTCTGGCTAGCGGGGGGCCTTATGATGAGCAGTTCTTC. Translation gives CASSLASGGPYDEQFF.

This chain uses TRBV20-1 with TRBJ2-2, with 11 bases identical to TRBD2. The V gene end was trimmed by 0 bases and the J gene end by 5 bases; junction bases not matched to a gene: 2. The germline CDR1 and CDR2 sequences are DFQATT and SNEGSKA (reference sequence). The CDR3 is 15 amino acids. For the CDR3, the DNA is TGCAGTGCTAGAGAGCCTAGCGGGGGGACCGGGGAGCTGTTTTTT. Encoded protein: CSAREPSGGTGELFF.

There are a few counts of this clonotype. V gene TRBV9 combines with J gene TRBJ2-2; D is undetermined. There are 14 residues in the CDR3. V was trimmed by 4 bases and J by 5 bases, leaving 12 bases between them. CDR1 SGDLS and CDR2 YYNGEE come from the germline V gene. The CDR3 sequence: CASSPRTGTGELFF. The CDR3 DNA sequence: TGTGCCAGCAGCCCTCGGACCGGGACCGGGGAGCTGTTTTTT.

This clonotype was observed once. V usage is TRBV10-3 and J usage is TRBJ1-2, with 9 nucleotides matching TRBD1. V shed 0 bases, J shed 1 base, and the junction held 0 bases outside the gene matches. Germline V gives CDR1 ENHRY, CDR2 SYGVKD. The CDR3 length is 15 residues. The CDR3 DNA reads TGTGCCATCAGTGAGTCGACAGGGGGTAACTATGGCTACACCTTC. Amino acid sequence: CAISESTGGNYGYTF.